One and the same sample provided the 28 T cell receptor beta chains below, sequenced in a study of T-cell reconstitution after alpha-beta-depleted transplantation in children. This sample's TCRbeta library carried unique molecular identifier barcodes. TCRdb recomputed calls from the PCR reads with MiXCR, one row per CDR3 protein. The sample consists of 130,000 to 150,000 distinct CDR3 sequences, roughly 8.8% of them appearing once. The material sequenced was PBMCs, mostly from graft donor cells, taken 180 days after TCRalphabeta/CD19-depleted stem cell transplant. These receptors originate from a female patient between 2 and 15 years old who had a stem cell transplant for congenital amegakaryocytic thrombocytopenia, so the T cells may come from the graft donor.

This clonotype came up a few times. The chain recombines TRBV15 with TRBJ2-7; 10 nucleotides align to TRBD1. Per the germline V gene, CDR1 is LNHNV and CDR2 is YYDKDF (reference sequence). CDR3 length equals 14 residues. J gave up 3 bases and V 3 bases, and 2 bases lay outside the gene matches. CDR3 nucleotides: TGTGCCACCAGCAGGGGACAGGGGATCTACGAGCAGTACTTC. Its translation is CATSRGQGIYEQYF.

This clonotype appeared many times. V is TRBV4-1 and J is TRBJ2-2, with 8 bases lining up with TRBD2. The CDR3 sequence is 16 residues long. CDR1 and CDR2 from the germline V gene are MGHRA and YSYEKL. V was pared by 4 bases and J by 5 bases, with 9 bases of the junction left unmatched. CDR3 sequence: CASSPPGLGVTGELFF. The CDR3 nucleotides are TGCGCCAGCAGCCCCCCGGGACTAGGCGTTACCGGGGAGCTGTTTTTT.

This clonotype has a count of ten or more. V gene TRBV5-1 combines with J gene TRBJ2-7, with TRBD2 identical over 14 bases. J was trimmed by 3 bases and V by 3 bases; bases with no gene match: 8. The germline gives CDR1 SGHRS, CDR2 YFSETQ. The CDR3 totals 17 residues. CDR3 sequence reads: CASSYGPGTSGGYEQYF. In DNA form, the CDR3 reads TGCGCCAGCAGCTACGGACCAGGGACTAGCGGGGGCTACGAGCAGTACTTC.

This clonotype was picked up many times. The J gene is TRBJ2-3, the V gene TRBV10-3; perhaps TRBD2 as D (5 bases). This CDR3 contains 14 residues. Trimming took 6 bases from V and 0 from J, leaving 10 bases between them. Germline CDR1 is ENHRY and CDR2 is SYGVKD. Here the CDR3 reads CAIRDFPSTDTQYF. CDR3 DNA sequence: TGTGCCATCAGGGACTTTCCTAGCACAGATACGCAGTATTTT.

This clonotype was seen at least ten times. V gene TRBV29-1 combines with J gene TRBJ2-1; 9 bases align to TRBD2. Unmatched junction bases numbered 7, after V lost 3 bases and J lost 7 bases. CDR3 size: 14 residues. Germline V gives CDR1 SQVTM, CDR2 ANQGSEA. Here the CDR3 DNA reads TGCAGCGTTGATTTAGCGGGAGACGAAAATGAGCAGTTCTTC. Translated, it gives CSVDLAGDENEQFF.

This clonotype has only a few counts. V is TRBV13 and J is TRBJ2-7; possible D gene TRBD1, 9 bases. The CDR3 loop spans 17 amino acids. Trimming removed 3 bases from V and 4 bases from J, with 22 bases in between. CDR1 and CDR2 from the germline V gene are PRHDT and FYEKMQ (reference sequence). CDR3 loop: CASSLQGTGTSEYEQYF. DNA for the CDR3: TGTGCCAGCAGCTTGCAGGGGACAGGGACTAGTGAGTACGAGCAGTACTTC.

The gene calls are TRBV4-1 and TRBJ1-5; D gene ambiguous. The CDR3 contains 15 residues. The germline V and J ends were trimmed by 0 bases and 8 bases, with 14 bases remaining between them. Germline lookup yields CDR1 MGHRA and CDR2 YSYEKL. The CDR3: CASSQDSGGSEPQHF. In DNA, the CDR3 is TGCGCCAGCAGCCAAGATTCGGGCGGATCGGAGCCCCAGCATTTT.

This clonotype was seen repeatedly, ten times or more. The V call is TRBV15, the J call TRBJ2-5, with D uncertain. The length of the CDR3 is 12 residues. The V gene's germline CDR1 is LNHNV and CDR2 YYDKDF (reference sequence). The germline V and J ends were trimmed by 8 bases and 2 bases, with 9 bases remaining between them. The CDR3 sequence is CATGKFQETQYF. The DNA for the CDR3 is TGTGCCACCGGAAAGTTTCAAGAGACCCAGTACTTC.

In this sample, this clonotype turned up many times. The rearrangement joins TRBV28 to TRBJ1-3; D unresolved. The CDR3 extends over 15 amino acids. Germline lookup yields CDR1 MDHEN and CDR2 SYDVKM. The V gene lost 6 bases and the J gene lost 1 base, with 13 bases spanning the gap. DNA for the CDR3: TGTGCCAGCAGAAGTCCCGGGGTATCTGGAAACACCATATATTTT. Amino acid sequence: CASRSPGVSGNTIYF.

Comment on this clonotype: At one boundary the junction diverges from the germline segment, which might be a read error. CDR3 nucleotides: TGTACCATCAGTTTAAGTGGTAGCGCCCTCGGGGGTCTCGGTGAGCAGTTCTTC. It encodes CTISLSGSALGGLGEQFF. The J gene is TRBJ2-1, the V gene TRBV10-3; maybe TRBD2 (6 bases). Germline loops: CDR1 ENHRY, CDR2 SYGVKD. This CDR3 has 18 residues.

This clonotype has ten or more counts. The chain couples TRBV4-2 to TRBJ2-1; 7 bases are a match to TRBD2. This CDR3 has 19 amino acids. J lost 0 bases, V lost 6 bases, and 17 bases had no gene match. Germline values: CDR1 LGHNA, CDR2 YNFKEQ. Here the CDR3 reads CASRGDPGTILGSYNEQFF. For the CDR3, the DNA is TGTGCCAGCAGGGGAGATCCCGGGACTATTCTTGGCTCCTACAATGAGCAGTTCTTC.

This clonotype was seen only a few times. This chain links TRBV24-1 with TRBJ2-3; TRBD2 is a possible D gene (6 bases). CDR3 size: 13 residues. CDR1 and CDR2 (germline): KGHDR, SFDVKD. V gave up 5 bases and J gave up 6 bases, with 11 bases separating them. CDR3 bases: TGTGCCACCAGTGCCCCGGAGGGGGATACGCAGTATTTT. Encoded protein: CATSAPEGDTQYF.

This clonotype was counted ten times or more. The J gene is TRBJ1-6, the V gene TRBV28, with 7 bases identical to TRBD1. The CDR3 extends over 14 amino acids. Germline V gives CDR1 MDHEN, CDR2 SYDVKM. The V and J ends lost 3 bases and 10 bases, in that order; junction bases with no gene match: 6. CDR3 region: CASSLRQGRSPLHF. DNA for the CDR3: TGTGCCAGCAGTTTGCGACAGGGTAGGTCACCCCTCCACTTT. Filled out from reference TRBV28 and TRBJ1-6, the complete variable domain reads DVKVTQSSRYLVKRTGEKVFLECVQDMDHENMFWYRQDPGLGLRLIYFSYDVKMKEKGDIPEGYSVSREKKERFSLILESASTNQTSMYLCASSLRQGRSPLHFGNGTRLTVT.

The V gene is TRBV5-1, the J gene TRBJ1-6, with D perhaps TRBD1 (6 bases). The CDR3 sequence is 16 residues long. The V and J ends lost 4 bases and 3 bases respectively, with 14 bases between them. The germline gives CDR1 SGHRS, CDR2 YFSETQ. The CDR3 loop reads CASSDGGDIYNSPLHF. The CDR3 DNA reads TGCGCCAGCAGCGACGGAGGGGACATCTATAATTCACCCCTCCACTTT.

This clonotype was picked up many times. This chain connects TRBV14 to TRBJ2-1; D is uncertain. Trimming pared 8 bases from V and 8 bases from J, leaving 13 bases between. The CDR3 length is 12 residues. Looked up from germline, CDR1 is SGHDN and CDR2 is FVKESK. This chain's CDR3 is CASGNLADEQFF. The CDR3 DNA reads TGTGCCAGCGGTAATCTCGCGGATGAGCAGTTCTTC.

Many counts were recorded for this clonotype. The gene calls are TRBV19 and TRBJ2-6; D is ambiguous. The CDR3 extends over 15 amino acids. Looked up from germline, CDR1 is LNHDA and CDR2 is SQIVND (reference sequence). Trimming took off 5 bases at V and 2 bases at J, with 10 bases between the two ends. The CDR3 is CASSPTRAGANVLTF. The CDR3 DNA reads as TGTGCCAGTAGTCCCACACGGGCTGGGGCCAACGTCCTGACTTTC.

The table lists this clonotype with many counts. V is TRBV5-1 and J is TRBJ1-2; 8 bases agree with TRBD1. The CDR3 sequence is 13 residues long. The J segment lost 6 bases and the V segment lost 2 bases, leaving 3 bases of the junction unmatched. Germline V gives CDR1 SGHRS, CDR2 YFSETQ. CDR3 sequence: CASSLTGGDGYTF. The DNA for the CDR3 is TGCGCCAGCAGCTTAACAGGGGGGGATGGCTACACCTTC.

This clonotype was recorded many times. The chain uses TRBV5-1 and TRBJ1-2, with a tentative D call TRBD1 (6 bases). The CDR3 contains 15 residues. The germline V gene has CDR1 SGHRS and CDR2 YFSETQ. Deletions cut 0 bases from V and 4 bases from J, with 13 bases between. CDR3 residues: CASSLGTEVVYGYTF. In DNA form, the CDR3 reads TGCGCCAGCAGCTTGGGGACAGAAGTTGTCTATGGCTACACCTTC.

The chain uses TRBV12-3 or TRBV12-4 and TRBJ1-1; the match to TRBD1 covers 8 bases. V lost 5 bases and J lost 1; bases outside the gene matches: 3. The CDR3 runs 14 residues. The CDR3 DNA follows: TGTGCCAGCAGTGCCGGGACAGGGAACACTGAAGCTTTCTTT. This translates into CASSAGTGNTEAFF.

The chain employs TRBV4-3 and TRBJ2-1, with 13 positions matching TRBD2. Germline CDR1 and CDR2: LGHNA and YSLEER. This CDR3 region has 18 residues. After removal of 1 base from V and 4 bases from J, the junction contained 7 bases not matched to a gene. The CDR3 protein is CASSQAPGLAGKYNEQFF. The CDR3 DNA sequence: TGCGCCAGCAGCCAAGCCCCGGGACTAGCGGGGAAGTACAATGAGCAGTTCTTC.

The sample holds many counts of this clonotype. The rearrangement uses TRBV7-7 and TRBJ2-7; TRBD2 matches 8 bases. This CDR3 comprises 13 residues. V was pared by 4 bases and J by 6 bases, with 5 bases of the junction left unmatched. CDR1 and CDR2 from the germline V gene are SSHAT and FNYEAQ (reference sequence). CDR3 sequence reads: CASSWQAGAEQYF. The CDR3, as DNA: TGTGCCAGCAGCTGGCAAGCGGGGGCCGAGCAGTACTTC. Together with reference TRBV7-7 and TRBJ2-7, the CDR3 gives the full variable domain: GAGVSQSPRYKVTKRGQDVTLRCDPISSHATLYWYQQALGQGPEFLTYFNYEAQPDKSGLPSDRFSAERPEGSISTLTIQRTEQRDSAMYRCASSWQAGAEQYFGPGTRLTVT.

This clonotype has ten or more counts. The chain couples TRBV4-3 to TRBJ2-1; TRBD1 agrees at 8 bases. The CDR3 consists of 16 residues. Germline V gene lookup returns CDR1 LGHNA and CDR2 YSLEER. Trimming removed 5 bases from V and 9 bases from J; junction bases left unmatched: 15. Here the CDR3 DNA reads TGCGCCAGCAGCAGGACGTGGACAGGGACACTACGTGAGCAGTTCTTC. This codes for CASSRTWTGTLREQFF.

This clonotype has a count of ten or more. The CDR3 sequence is CASSISRSPLHF. The CDR3 DNA follows: TGTGCCAGCAGCATTTCTCGTTCACCCCTCCACTTT. The chain couples TRBV12-3 or TRBV12-4 to TRBJ1-6; unclear D gene. This CDR3 is built from 12 residues. V was clipped by 6 bases and J by 9 bases, with 9 bases between them.

In this sample, this clonotype turned up many times. The chain uses TRBV5-4 and TRBJ2-3; no clear D. V gave up 3 bases and J gave up 2 bases, with 13 bases separating them. Germline V gene sequence: CDR1 SGHNT, CDR2 YYREEE (reference sequence). This CDR3 contains 15 residues. The CDR3 DNA reads as TGTGCCAGCAGCTCCGCATGGGCCTACACAGATACGCAGTATTTT. Protein sequence: CASSSAWAYTDTQYF.

The sample holds many counts of this clonotype. The chain couples TRBV4-3 to TRBJ2-2, with 8 bases identical to TRBD2. Looked up from germline, CDR1 is LGHNA and CDR2 is YSLEER. The V segment lost 1 base and the J segment 0 bases; nucleotides outside the gene matches: 1. This CDR3 contains 16 residues. The CDR3 sequence: CASSQGAGANTGELFF. CDR3 nucleotides: TGCGCCAGCAGCCAAGGAGCGGGAGCGAACACCGGGGAGCTGTTTTTT.

This clonotype was counted many times. In DNA, the CDR3 is TGCAGTGCTAGCATGCGGGGGTCCAACACCGGGGAGCTGTTTTTT. It encodes CSASMRGSNTGELFF. The J gene is TRBJ2-2, the V gene TRBV20-1, with TRBD2 matching over 7 bases. The germline V gene encodes CDR1 DFQATT and CDR2 SNEGSKA (reference sequence). The junction had 6 bases not matched to a gene; V was cut back by 3 bases and J by 2 bases. CDR3 length: 15 residues.

This chain connects TRBV15 to TRBJ2-1, with unresolved D. Looked up from germline, CDR1 is LNHNV and CDR2 is YYDKDF (reference sequence). This CDR3 contains 15 residues. V lost 5 bases and J lost 0, with 11 bases in between. Here the CDR3 reads CATSSSLGSYNEQFF. DNA of the CDR3: TGTGCCACCAGCTCCTCCTTGGGCTCCTACAATGAGCAGTTCTTC.

In the case of this clonotype: This may come from a read error, since a much larger clone is one base off. V is TRBV30 and J is TRBJ1-1; no clear D gene. The CDR3 runs 13 residues. CDR1 is GTSNPN, CDR2 SVGIG, per germline (reference sequence). The CDR3 here is CARSVMVNTEAFF. CDR3 DNA sequence: TGTGCCCGGAGTGTAATGGTGAACACTGAAGCTTTCTTT. The whole variable domain, remainder taken from reference TRBV30 and TRBJ1-1, is SQTIHQWPATLVQPVGSPLSLECTVEGTSNPNLYWYRQAAGRGLQLLFYSVGIGQISSEVPQNLSASRPQDRQFILSSKKLLLSDSGFYLCARSVMVNTEAFFGQGTRLTVV.